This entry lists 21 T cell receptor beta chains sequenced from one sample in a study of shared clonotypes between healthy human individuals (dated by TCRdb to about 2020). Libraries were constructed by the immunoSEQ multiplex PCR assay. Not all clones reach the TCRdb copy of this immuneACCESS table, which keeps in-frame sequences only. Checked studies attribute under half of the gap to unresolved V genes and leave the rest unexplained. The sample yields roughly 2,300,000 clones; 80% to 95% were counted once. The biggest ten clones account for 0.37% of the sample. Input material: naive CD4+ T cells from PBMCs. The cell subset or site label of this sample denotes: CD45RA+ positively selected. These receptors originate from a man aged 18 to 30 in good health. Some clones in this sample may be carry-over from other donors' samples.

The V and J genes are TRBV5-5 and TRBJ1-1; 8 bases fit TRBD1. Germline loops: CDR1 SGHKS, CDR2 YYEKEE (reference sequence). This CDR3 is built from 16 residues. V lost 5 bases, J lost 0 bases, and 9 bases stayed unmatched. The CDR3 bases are TGTGCCAGCAGTTTAAGGACGACAGGGGTGAACACTGAAGCTTTCTTT. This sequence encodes CASSLRTTGVNTEAFF.

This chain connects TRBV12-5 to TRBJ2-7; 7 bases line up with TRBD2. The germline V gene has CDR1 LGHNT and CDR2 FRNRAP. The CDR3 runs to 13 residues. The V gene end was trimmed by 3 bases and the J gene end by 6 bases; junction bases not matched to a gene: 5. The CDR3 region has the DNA TGTGCTAGTGGTTTAGCGGGAACCGGCGAGCAGTACTTC. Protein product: CASGLAGTGEQYF. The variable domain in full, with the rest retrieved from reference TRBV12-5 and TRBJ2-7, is DARVTQTPRHKVTEMGQEVTMRCQPILGHNTVFWYRQTMMQGLELLAYFRNRAPLDDSGMPKDRFSAEMPDATLATLKIQPSEPRDSAVYFCASGLAGTGEQYFGPGTRLTVT.

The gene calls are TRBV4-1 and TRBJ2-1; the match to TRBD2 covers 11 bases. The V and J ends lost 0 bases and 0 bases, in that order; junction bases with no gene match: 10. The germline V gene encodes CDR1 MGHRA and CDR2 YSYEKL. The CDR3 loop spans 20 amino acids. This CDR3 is CASSQDLGTSGPSSYNEQFF. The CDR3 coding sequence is TGCGCCAGCAGCCAAGATCTCGGGACTAGCGGCCCGAGCTCCTACAATGAGCAGTTCTTC.

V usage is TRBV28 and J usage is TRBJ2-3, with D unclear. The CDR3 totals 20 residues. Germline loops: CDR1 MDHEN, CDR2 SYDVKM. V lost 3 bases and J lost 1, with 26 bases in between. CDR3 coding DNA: TGTGCCAGCAGTTTTCGGCTGCGGAGCCCCGACCCCCGCGGCACAGATACGCAGTATTTT. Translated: CASSFRLRSPDPRGTDTQYF.

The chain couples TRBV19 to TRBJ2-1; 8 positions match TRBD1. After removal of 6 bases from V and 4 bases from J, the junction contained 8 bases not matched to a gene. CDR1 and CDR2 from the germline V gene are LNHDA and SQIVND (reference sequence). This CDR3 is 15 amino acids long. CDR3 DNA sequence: TGTGCCAGTAGCCTCGGGACAGGTAGATACAATGAGCAGTTCTTC. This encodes CASSLGTGRYNEQFF.

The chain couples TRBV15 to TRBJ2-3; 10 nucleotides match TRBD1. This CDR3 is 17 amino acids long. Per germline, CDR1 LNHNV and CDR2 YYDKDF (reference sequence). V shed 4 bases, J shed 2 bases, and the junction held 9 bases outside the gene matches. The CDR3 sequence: CATSKSPGQGYTDTQYF. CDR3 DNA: TGTGCCACCAGCAAAAGCCCGGGACAGGGGTACACAGATACGCAGTATTTT. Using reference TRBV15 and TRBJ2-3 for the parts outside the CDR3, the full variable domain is DAMVIQNPRYQVTQFGKPVTLSCSQTLNHNVMYWYQQKSSQAPKLLFHYYDKDFNNEADTPDNFQSRRPNTSFCFLDIRSPGLGDTAMYLCATSKSPGQGYTDTQYFGPGTRLTVL.

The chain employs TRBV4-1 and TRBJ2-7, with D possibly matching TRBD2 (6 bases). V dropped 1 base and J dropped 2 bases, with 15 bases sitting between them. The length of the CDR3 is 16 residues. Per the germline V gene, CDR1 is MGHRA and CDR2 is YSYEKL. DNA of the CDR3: TGCGCCAGCAGCCAAGGGGAGGCCCGAGGCGCCTACGAGCAGTACTTC. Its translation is CASSQGEARGAYEQYF.

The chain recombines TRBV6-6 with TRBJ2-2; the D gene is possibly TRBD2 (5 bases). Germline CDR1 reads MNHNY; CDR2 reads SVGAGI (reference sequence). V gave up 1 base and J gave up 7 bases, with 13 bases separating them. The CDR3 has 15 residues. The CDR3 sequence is CASSYFGLAVGELFF. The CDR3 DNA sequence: TGTGCCAGCAGTTACTTTGGGCTAGCCGTCGGGGAGCTGTTTTTT.

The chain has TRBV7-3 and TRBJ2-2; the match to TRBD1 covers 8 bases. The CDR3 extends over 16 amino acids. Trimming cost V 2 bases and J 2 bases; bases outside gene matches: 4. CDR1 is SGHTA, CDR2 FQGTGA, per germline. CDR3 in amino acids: CASSLGTGVNTGELFF. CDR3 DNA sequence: TGTGCCAGCAGCTTAGGGACAGGAGTTAACACCGGGGAGCTGTTTTTT.

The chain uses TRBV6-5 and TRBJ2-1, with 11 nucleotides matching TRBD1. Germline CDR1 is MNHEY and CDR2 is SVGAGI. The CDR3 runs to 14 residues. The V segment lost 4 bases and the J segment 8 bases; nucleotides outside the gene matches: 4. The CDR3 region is CASSSGQGVDEQFF. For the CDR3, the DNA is TGTGCCAGCAGTTCGGGACAGGGGGTCGATGAGCAGTTCTTC.

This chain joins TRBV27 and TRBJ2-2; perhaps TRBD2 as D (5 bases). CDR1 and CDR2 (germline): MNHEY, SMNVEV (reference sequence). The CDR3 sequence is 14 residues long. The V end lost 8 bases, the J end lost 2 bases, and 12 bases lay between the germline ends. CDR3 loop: CASRPRTNTGELFF. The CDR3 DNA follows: TGTGCCAGCCGTCCCCGGACTAACACCGGGGAGCTGTTTTTT.

DNA of the CDR3: TGCGCCAGCAGTCTTGGACAGGGACAGATCAATGAGCAGTTCTTC. Amino acids: CASSLGQGQINEQFF. The chain couples TRBV5-1 to TRBJ2-1, with 8 bases matching TRBD1. Germline CDR1 reads SGHRS; CDR2 reads YFSETQ. V dropped 5 bases and J dropped 6; count of bases not matched to a gene: 10. This CDR3 has 15 residues.

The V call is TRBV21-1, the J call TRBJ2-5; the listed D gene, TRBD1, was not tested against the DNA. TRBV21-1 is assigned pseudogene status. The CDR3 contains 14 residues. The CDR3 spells CASSKGRVRETQYF. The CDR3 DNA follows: TGTGCCAGCAGCAAAGGCAGGGTGAGAGAGACCCAGTACTTC.

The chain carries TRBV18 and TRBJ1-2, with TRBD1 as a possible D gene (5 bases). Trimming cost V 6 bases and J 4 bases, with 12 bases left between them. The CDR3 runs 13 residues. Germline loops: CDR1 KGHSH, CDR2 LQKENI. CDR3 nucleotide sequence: TGTGCCAGCTCCCAAGGGACTCTCTATGGCTACACCTTC. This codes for CASSQGTLYGYTF.

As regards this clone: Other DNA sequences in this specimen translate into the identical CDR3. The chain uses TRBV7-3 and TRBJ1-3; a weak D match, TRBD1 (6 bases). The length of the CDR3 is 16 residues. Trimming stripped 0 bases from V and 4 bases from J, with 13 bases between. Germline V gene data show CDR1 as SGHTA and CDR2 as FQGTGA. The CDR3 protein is CASSLTGTGRGNTIYF. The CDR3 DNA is TGTGCCAGCAGCTTAACTGGTACAGGGAGAGGAAACACCATATATTTT.

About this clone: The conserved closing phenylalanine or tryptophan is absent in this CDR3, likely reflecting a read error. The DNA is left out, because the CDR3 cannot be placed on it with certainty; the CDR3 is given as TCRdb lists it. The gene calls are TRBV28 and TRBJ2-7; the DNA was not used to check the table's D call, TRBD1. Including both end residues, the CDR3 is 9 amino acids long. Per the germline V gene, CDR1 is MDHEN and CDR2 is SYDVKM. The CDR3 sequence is CASSARQGC.

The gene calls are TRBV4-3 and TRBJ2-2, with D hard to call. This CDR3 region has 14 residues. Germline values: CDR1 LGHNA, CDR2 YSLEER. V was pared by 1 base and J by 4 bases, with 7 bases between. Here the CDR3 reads CASSQGPGTGELFF. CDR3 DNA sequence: TGCGCCAGCAGCCAAGGGCCGGGCACCGGGGAGCTGTTTTTT.

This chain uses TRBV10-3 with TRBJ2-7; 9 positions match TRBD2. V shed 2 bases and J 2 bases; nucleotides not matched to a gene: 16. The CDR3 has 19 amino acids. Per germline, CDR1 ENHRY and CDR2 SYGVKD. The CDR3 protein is CAISEGPLSSGGTAYEQYF. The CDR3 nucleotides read TGTGCCATCAGTGAGGGCCCCCTCTCGAGCGGGGGGACCGCCTACGAGCAGTACTTC.

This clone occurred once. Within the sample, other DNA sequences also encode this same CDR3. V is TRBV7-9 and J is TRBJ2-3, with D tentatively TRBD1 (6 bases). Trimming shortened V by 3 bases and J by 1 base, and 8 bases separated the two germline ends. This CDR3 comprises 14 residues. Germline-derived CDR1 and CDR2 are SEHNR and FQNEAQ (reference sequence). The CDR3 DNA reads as TGTGCCAGCAGCTTCGAGGGGGGCACAGATACGCAGTATTTT. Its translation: CASSFEGGTDTQYF.

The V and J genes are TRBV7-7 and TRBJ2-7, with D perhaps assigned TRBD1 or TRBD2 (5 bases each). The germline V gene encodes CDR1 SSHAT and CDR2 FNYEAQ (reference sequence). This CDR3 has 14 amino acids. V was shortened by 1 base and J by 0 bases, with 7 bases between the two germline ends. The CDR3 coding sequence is TGTGCCAGCAGCTTAGGGGACGGCTCCTACGAGCAGTACTTC. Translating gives CASSLGDGSYEQYF.

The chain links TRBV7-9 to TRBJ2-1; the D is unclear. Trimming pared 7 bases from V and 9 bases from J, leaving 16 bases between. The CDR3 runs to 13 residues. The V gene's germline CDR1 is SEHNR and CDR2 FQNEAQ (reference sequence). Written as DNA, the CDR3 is TGTGCCAGCACTAGTAGCCTGACCGGTGAGCAGTTCTTC. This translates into CASTSSLTGEQFF.